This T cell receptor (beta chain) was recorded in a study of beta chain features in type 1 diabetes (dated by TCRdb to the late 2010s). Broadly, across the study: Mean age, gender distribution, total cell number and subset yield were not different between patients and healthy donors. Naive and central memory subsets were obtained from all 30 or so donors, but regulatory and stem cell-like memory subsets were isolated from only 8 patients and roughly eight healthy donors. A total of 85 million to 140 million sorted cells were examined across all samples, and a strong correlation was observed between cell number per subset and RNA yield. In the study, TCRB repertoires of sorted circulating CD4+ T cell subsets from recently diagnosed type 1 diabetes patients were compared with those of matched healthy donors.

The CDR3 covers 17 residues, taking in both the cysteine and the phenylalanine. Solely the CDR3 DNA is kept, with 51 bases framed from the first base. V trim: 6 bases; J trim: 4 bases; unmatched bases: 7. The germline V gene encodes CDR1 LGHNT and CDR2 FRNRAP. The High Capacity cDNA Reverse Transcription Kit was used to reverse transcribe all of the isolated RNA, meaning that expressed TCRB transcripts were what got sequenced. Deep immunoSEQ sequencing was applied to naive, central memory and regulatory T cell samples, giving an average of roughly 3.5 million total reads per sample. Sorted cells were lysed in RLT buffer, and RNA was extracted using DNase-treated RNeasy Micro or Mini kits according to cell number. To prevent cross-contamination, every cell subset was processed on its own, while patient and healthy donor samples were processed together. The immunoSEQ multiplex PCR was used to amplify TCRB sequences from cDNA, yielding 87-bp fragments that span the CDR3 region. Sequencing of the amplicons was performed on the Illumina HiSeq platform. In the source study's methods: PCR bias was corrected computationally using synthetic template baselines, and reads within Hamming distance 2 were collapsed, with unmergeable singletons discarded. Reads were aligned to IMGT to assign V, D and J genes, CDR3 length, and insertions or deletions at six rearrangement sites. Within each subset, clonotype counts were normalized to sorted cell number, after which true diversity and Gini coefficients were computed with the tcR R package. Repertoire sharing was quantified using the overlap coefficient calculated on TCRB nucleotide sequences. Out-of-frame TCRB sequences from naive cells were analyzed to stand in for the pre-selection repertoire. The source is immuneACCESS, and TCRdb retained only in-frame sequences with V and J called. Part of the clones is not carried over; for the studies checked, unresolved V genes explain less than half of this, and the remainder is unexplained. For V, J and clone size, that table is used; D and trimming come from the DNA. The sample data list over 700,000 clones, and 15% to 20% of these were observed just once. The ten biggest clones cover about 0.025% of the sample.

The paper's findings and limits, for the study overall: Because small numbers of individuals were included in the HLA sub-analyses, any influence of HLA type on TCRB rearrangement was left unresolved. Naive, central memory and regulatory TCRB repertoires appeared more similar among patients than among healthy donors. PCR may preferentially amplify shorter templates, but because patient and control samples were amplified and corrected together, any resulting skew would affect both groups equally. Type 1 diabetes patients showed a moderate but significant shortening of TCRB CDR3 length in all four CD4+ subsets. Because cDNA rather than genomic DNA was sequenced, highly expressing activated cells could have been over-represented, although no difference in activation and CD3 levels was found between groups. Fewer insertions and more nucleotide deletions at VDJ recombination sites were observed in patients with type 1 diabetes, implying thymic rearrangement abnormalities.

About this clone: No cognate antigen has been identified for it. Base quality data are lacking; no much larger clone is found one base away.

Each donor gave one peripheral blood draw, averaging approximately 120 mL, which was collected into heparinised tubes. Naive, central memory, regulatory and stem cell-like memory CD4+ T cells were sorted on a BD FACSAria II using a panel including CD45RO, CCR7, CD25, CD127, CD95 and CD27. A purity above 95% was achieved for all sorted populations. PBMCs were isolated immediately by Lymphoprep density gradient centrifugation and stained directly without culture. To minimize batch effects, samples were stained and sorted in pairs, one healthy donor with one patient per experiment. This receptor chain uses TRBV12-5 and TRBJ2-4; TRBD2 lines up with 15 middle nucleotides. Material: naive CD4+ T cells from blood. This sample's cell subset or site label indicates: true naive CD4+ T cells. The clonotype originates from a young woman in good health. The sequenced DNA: TGTGCTAGTGGCACCGGACTAGCGGGAGGGCCGAAAAACATTCAGTACTTC. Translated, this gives CASGTGLAGGPKNIQYF.